The T cell receptor beta chain under discussion was sequenced for a study of CD8 T cells in Susac syndrome. From blood CD8+ and CD4+ T cells, the TCR beta chain was sequenced. Relapsing-remitting disease, either stable or active, was present in the multiple sclerosis controls, who were treatment-naive patients. Purification of the CD8+ and CD4+ T cells relied on negative isolation, and TEMRA cells underwent FACS enrichment. Germline V lookup: CDR1 LGHNA, CDR2 YNFKEQ. After removal of 8 bases from V and 1 base from J, the junction contained 2 bases not matched to a gene. CDR3 length: 14 residues. With random hexamers, roughly 0.45 to 1 ug RNA was reverse transcribed. Coverage of TCR beta CDR3 amplification by immunoSEQ multiplex PCR extended to 54 Vbeta and 13 Jbeta. TCRdb reprocessed the immunoSEQ multiplex PCR reads via MiXCR and lists one record per CDR3 protein. The table shows around 270,000 distinct CDR3 sequences, with 70% to 90% occurring only once.

The chain joins TRBV4-2 to TRBJ1-5; 10 bases line up with TRBD1. Sample: CD8+ T cells from PBMCs. The sequence was obtained from a human donor with multiple sclerosis. The CDR3, as DNA: TGTGCCAGCGGACAGGGGGGCAGCAATCAGCCCCAGCATTTT. Translated, it gives CASGQGGSNQPQHF.